This T cell receptor (beta chain) was recovered during a study of blood T cells in healthy people across ages. Study findings and constraints: Age advanced and TCR beta diversity per million T cells fell, roughly linearly.

Peripheral blood from each donor was collected in a volume of approximately 10 milliliters. This CDR3 contains 13 residues. V lost 1 base and J lost 9, with 10 bases in between. Germline lookup yields CDR1 DFQATT and CDR2 SNEGSKA (reference sequence). Turning to this clonotype: Its target is not known.

Sample-barcoded 5' priming and a J-beta primer mix drove a second PCR of 7 to 11 cycles. One entry per CDR3 protein results from TCRdb running MiXCR on the 5' RACE reads. The sample contains about 1.4 million distinct CDR3 sequences, approximately 63% of which appear only once. The sequenced material came from blood. The TCR comes from a man between 18 and 29 years old in good health. The V call is TRBV20-1, the J call TRBJ1-6, with a weak D call TRBD1 (6 bases). The CDR3 sequence is CSARAGEASPLHF. The CDR3 coding sequence is TGCAGTGCTAGAGCAGGGGAAGCTTCACCCCTCCACTTT.